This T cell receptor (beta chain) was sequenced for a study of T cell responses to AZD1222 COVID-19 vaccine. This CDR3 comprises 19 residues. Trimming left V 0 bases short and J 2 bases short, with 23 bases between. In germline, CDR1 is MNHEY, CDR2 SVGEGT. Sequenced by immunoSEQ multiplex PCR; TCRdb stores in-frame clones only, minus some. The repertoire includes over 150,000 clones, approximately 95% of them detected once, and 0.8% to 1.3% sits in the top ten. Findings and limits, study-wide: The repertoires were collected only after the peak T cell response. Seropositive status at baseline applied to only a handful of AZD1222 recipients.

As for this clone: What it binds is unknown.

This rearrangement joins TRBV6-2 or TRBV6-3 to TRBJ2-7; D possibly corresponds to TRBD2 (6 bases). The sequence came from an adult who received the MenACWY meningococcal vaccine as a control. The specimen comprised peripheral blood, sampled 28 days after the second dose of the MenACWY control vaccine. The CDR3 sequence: CASSYSPAEGKKVAYEQYF. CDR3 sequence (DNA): TGTGCCAGCAGTTACTCCCCCGCGGAGGGGAAGAAGGTAGCCTACGAGCAGTACTTC.